The 3 T cell receptor beta chains below come from one sample, sequenced in a study of blood T cell repertoires in COVID-19. Sequencing used immunoSEQ multiplex PCR; TCRdb keeps in-frame clones, though not all of them. The table shows around 330,000 clones, with about 92% occurring only once. The sample was PBMCs or T cells enriched from blood (not recorded which). All receptors come from a man aged 60 to 75 who had recovered from COVID-19.

The chain joins TRBV5-8 to TRBJ1-4; 11 positions match TRBD1. Germline CDR1 reads SGHTS; CDR2 reads YDEGEE. The trim removed 5 bases at V and 2 bases at J, leaving 5 bases unmatched. The CDR3 has 16 residues. The CDR3: CASSSGQGATNEKLFF. The CDR3 DNA reads TGTGCCAGCAGTAGTGGACAGGGGGCGACTAATGAAAAACTGTTTTTT.

This clone has a single count. The chain employs TRBV7-8 and TRBJ1-4, with 7 bases fitting TRBD1. The V gene end was trimmed by 4 bases and the J gene end by 4 bases; junction bases not matched to a gene: 3. The CDR3 has 14 residues. CDR1 is SGHVS, CDR2 FQNEAQ, per germline. The CDR3 loop reads CASSSGTVNEKLFF. The CDR3 nucleotides are TGTGCCAGCAGCTCGGGGACAGTTAATGAAAAACTGTTTTTT.

The V and J genes are TRBV6-6 and TRBJ1-4, with 8 bases fitting TRBD1. V was pared by 5 bases and J by 7 bases, with 9 bases of the junction left unmatched. The CDR3 sequence is 15 residues long. From germline, CDR1 is MNHNY and CDR2 SVGAGI (reference sequence). In nucleotides, the CDR3 is TGTGCCAGCAGTCCCCCAGGCAGGGGGCTTGAAAAACTGTTTTTT. Encoded protein: CASSPPGRGLEKLFF.